The 4 T cell receptor beta chains in this list originate from one sample, sequenced in a study of shared clonotypes between healthy human individuals. Here immunoSEQ multiplex PCR was the method, and the copy in TCRdb shows in-frame clones only, minus some. The repertoire holds about 1 million clones, with approximately 72% as singletons. Sequencing was performed on memory CD4+ T cells sorted from blood. Subset indicated: CD45RA-negative fraction. The receptors here all came from a man aged 18 to 29 in good health.

This chain uses TRBV6-1 with TRBJ2-6; the D call may be TRBD1 or TRBD2 (6 bases each). Trimming pared 4 bases from V and 2 bases from J, leaving 12 bases between. The CDR3 has 16 amino acids. Germline V gene sequence: CDR1 MNHNS, CDR2 SASEGT. CDR3 region: CASSAQGGAGANVLTF. The CDR3 nucleotides read TGTGCCAGCAGTGCACAGGGAGGCGCTGGGGCCAACGTCCTGACTTTC.

J is TRBJ2-7 and V is TRBV25-1, with 10 bases identical to TRBD1. CDR1 MGHDK and CDR2 SYGVNS come from the germline V gene. Trimming removed 4 bases from V and 0 bases from J; junction bases left unmatched: 6. CDR3 length: 16 amino acids. The CDR3 DNA sequence: TGTGCCAGCAGTGGACCGGGACAGGGGAACTCCTACGAGCAGTACTTC. Its translation is CASSGPGQGNSYEQYF.

V usage is TRBV6-6 and J usage is TRBJ1-2; no clear D. The V end lost 5 bases, the J end lost 4 bases, and 5 bases lay between the germline ends. The CDR3 is made up of 11 amino acids. CDR1 and CDR2 from the germline V gene are MNHNY and SVGAGI (reference sequence). DNA of the CDR3: TGTGCCAGCAGTACGAGCTATGGCTACACCTTC. This encodes CASSTSYGYTF.

In DNA form, the CDR3 reads TGTGCCAGCAGACAGGACAGCCTCTATGGCTACACCTTC. Protein product: CASRQDSLYGYTF. This chain links TRBV5-4 with TRBJ1-2; TRBD1 might be the D (6 bases). From germline, CDR1 is SGHNT and CDR2 YYREEE (reference sequence). The CDR3 length is 13 residues. Trimming pared 5 bases from V and 4 bases from J, leaving 12 bases between.